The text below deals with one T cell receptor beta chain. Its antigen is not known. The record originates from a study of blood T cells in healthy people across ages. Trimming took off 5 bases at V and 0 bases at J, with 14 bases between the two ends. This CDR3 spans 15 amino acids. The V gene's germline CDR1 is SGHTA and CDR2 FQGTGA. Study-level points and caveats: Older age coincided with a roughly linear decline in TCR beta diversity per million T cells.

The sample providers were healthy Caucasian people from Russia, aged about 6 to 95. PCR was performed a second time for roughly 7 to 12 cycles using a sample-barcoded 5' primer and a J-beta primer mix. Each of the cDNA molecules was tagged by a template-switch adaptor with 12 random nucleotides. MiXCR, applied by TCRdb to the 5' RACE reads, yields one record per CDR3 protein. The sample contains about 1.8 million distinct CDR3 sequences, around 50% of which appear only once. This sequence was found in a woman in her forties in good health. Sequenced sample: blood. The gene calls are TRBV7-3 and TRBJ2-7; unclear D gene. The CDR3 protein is CASSRTSRPSYEQYF. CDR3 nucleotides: TGTGCCAGCAGCCGGACCTCTAGGCCCTCCTACGAGCAGTACTTC.